This T cell receptor beta chain was recovered during a study of CD8 T cells in Susac syndrome. From blood CD8+ and CD4+ T cells, TCR beta sequences were generated. Germline V gives CDR1 SGHDN, CDR2 FVKESK. The CDR3 consists of 14 residues. V gave up 4 bases and J gave up 0 bases, with 9 bases separating them. It was with random hexamers that 0.5 to 1 ug RNA was reverse transcribed. Multiplex PCR with immunoSEQ amplified the TCR beta CDR3 across 54 Vbeta and 13 Jbeta. TCRdb recomputed calls from the immunoSEQ multiplex PCR reads with MiXCR, one row per CDR3 protein. This table holds about 180,000 distinct CDR3 sequences, around 93% found once.

The chain is built from TRBV14 and TRBJ1-1, with D perhaps matching TRBD1 (5 bases). The specimen was CD4+ T cells from PBMCs. The source is a human donor with multiple sclerosis. The CDR3 spells CASSRGRMNTEAFF. The CDR3, as DNA: TGTGCCAGCAGCCGGGGACGGATGAACACTGAAGCTTTCTTT.